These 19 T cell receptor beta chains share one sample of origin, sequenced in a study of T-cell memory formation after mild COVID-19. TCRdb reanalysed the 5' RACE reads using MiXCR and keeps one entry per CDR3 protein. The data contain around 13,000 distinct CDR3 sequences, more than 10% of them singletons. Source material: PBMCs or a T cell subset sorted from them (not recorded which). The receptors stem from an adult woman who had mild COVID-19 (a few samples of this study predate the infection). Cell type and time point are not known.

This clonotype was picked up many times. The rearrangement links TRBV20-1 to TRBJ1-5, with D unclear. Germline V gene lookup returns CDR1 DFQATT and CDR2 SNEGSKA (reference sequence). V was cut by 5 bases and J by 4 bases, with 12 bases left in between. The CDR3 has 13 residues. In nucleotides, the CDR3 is TGCAGTGCTGTGGGCCAACGGAATCAGCCCCAGCATTTT. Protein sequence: CSAVGQRNQPQHF.

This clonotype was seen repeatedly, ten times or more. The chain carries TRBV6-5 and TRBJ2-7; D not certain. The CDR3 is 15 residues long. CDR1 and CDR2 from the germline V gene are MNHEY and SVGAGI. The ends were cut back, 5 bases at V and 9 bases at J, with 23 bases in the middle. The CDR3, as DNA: TGTGCCAGCAGTCCCCCGCAAGGCCGGGCGGCTGCGCAGTACTTC. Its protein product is CASSPPQGRAAAQYF.

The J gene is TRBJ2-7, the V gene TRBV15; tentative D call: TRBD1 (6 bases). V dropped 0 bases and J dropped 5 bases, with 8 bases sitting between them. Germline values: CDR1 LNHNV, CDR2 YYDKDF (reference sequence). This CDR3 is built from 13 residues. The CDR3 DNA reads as TGTGCCACCAGCAGAGACAGGGGCGACGAGCAGTACTTC. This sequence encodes CATSRDRGDEQYF.

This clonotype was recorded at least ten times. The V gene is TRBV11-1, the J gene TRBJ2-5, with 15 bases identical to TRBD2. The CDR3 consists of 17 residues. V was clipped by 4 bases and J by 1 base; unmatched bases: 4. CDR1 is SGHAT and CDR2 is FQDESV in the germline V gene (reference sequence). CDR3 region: CASSYGTSGGIQETQYF. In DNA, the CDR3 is TGTGCCAGCAGCTACGGGACTAGCGGGGGGATCCAAGAGACCCAGTACTTC.

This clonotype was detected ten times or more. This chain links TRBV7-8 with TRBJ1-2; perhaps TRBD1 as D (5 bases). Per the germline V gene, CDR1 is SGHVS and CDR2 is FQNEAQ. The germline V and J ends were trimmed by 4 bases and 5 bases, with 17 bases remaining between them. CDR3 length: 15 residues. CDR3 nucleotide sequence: TGTGCCAGCAGCTCTGGGACGGTGGCGGAGTATGGCTACACCTTC. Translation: CASSSGTVAEYGYTF.

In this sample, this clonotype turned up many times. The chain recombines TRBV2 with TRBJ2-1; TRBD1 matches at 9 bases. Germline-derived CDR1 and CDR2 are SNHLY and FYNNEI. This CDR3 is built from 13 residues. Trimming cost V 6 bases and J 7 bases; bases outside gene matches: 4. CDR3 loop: CASRGTGRNEQFF. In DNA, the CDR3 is TGTGCCAGCAGGGGGACAGGGAGGAATGAGCAGTTCTTC.

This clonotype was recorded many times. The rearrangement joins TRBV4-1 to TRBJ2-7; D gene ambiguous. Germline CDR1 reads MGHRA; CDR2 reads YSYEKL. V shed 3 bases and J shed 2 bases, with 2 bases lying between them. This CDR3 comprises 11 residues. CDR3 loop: CASSQAYEQYF. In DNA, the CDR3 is TGCGCCAGCAGCCAGGCCTACGAGCAGTACTTC.

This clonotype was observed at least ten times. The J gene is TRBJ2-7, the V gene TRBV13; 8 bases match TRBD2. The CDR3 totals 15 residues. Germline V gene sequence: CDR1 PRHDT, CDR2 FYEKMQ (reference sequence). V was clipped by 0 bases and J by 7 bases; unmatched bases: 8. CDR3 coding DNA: TGTGCCAGCAGCTTAGGAAGCGGGGGTCCGCGGGAGCAGTACTTC. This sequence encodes CASSLGSGGPREQYF.

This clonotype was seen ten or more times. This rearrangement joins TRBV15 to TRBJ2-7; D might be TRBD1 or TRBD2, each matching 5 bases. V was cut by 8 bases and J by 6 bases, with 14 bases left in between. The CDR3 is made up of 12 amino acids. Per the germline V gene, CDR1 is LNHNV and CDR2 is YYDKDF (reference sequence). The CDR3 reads CATALGTGEQYF. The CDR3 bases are TGTGCCACCGCACTGGGGACGGGCGAGCAGTACTTC.

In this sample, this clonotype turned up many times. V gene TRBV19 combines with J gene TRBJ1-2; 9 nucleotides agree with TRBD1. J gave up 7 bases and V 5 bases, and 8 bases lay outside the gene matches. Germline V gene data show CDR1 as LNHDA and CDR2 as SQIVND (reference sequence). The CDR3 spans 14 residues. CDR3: CASSLRTGDFGYTF. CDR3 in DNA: TGTGCCAGTAGTTTAAGGACAGGGGACTTTGGCTACACCTTC.

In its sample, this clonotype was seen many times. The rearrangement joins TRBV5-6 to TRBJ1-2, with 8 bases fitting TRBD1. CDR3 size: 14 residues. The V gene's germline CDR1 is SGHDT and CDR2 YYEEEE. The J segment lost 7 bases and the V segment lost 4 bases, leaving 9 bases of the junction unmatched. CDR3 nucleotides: TGTGCCAGCAGCCGACCCGACAGGGGCAGTGGCTACACCTTC. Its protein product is CASSRPDRGSGYTF.

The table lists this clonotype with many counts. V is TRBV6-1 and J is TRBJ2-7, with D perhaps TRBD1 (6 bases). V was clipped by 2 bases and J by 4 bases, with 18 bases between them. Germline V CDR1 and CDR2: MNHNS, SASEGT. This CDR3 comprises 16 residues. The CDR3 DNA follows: TGTGCCAGCAGTGAAATTAGGGGGACACCTACGTACGAGCAGTACTTC. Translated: CASSEIRGTPTYEQYF.

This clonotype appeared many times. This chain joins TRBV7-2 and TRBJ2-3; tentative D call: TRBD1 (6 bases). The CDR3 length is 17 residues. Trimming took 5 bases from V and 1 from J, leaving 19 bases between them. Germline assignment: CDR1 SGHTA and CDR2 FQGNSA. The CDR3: CASSIGTRVMGTDTQYF. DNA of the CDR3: TGTGCCAGCAGCATCGGGACAAGAGTGATGGGCACAGATACGCAGTATTTT.

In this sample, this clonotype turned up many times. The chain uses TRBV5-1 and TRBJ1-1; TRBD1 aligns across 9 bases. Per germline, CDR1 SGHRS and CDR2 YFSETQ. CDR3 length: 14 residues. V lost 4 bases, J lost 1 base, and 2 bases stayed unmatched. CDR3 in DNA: TGCGCCAGCAGCACGGGACAGGGGAACACTGAAGCTTTCTTT. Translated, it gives CASSTGQGNTEAFF.

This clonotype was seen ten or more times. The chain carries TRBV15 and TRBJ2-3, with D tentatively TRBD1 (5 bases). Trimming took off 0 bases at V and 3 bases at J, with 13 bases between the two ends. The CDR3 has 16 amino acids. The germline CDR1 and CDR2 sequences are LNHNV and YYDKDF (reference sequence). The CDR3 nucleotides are TGTGCCACCAGCAGAGATAGGGGATACTCGACAGATACGCAGTATTTT. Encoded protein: CATSRDRGYSTDTQYF.

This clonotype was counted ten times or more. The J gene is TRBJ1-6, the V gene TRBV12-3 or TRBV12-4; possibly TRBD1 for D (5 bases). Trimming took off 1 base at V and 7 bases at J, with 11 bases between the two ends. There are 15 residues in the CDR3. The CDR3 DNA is TGTGCCAGCAGTTTAGGAGTGGGGGGAAATTCACCCCTCCACTTT. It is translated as CASSLGVGGNSPLHF.

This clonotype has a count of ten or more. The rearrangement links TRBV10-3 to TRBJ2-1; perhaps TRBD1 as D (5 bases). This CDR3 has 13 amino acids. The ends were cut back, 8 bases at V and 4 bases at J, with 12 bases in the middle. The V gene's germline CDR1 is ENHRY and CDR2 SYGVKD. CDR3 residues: CAIRQRLYNEQFF. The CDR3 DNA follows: TGTGCCATCCGACAGCGCCTATACAATGAGCAGTTCTTC.

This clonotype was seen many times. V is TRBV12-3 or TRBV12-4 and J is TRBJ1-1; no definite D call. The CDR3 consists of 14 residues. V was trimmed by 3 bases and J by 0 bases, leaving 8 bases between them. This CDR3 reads CASSLVRMNTEAFF. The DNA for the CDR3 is TGTGCCAGCAGTTTGGTAAGAATGAACACTGAAGCTTTCTTT.

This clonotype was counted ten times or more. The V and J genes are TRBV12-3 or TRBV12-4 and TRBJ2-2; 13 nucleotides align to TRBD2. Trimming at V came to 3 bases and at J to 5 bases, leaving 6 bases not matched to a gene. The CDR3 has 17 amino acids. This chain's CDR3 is CASSFPGLAGYTGELFF. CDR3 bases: TGTGCCAGCAGTTTCCCGGGACTAGCGGGGTATACCGGGGAGCTGTTTTTT.